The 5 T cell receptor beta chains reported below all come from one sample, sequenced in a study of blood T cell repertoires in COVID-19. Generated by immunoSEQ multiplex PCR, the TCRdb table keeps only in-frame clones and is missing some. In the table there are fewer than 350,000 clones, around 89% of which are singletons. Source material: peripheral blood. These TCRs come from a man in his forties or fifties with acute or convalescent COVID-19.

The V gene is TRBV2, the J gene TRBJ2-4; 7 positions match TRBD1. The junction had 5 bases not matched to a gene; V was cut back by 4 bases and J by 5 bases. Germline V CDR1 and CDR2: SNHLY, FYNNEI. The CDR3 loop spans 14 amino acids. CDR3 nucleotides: TGTGCCAGCAGTGCCGACAGGGCCCAAAACATTCAGTACTTC. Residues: CASSADRAQNIQYF.

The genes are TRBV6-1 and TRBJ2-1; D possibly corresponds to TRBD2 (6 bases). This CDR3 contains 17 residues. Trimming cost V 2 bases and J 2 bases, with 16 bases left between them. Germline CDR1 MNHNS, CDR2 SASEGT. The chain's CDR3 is CASSERPPGLTYNEQFF. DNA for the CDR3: TGTGCCAGCAGTGAACGCCCCCCGGGACTGACCTACAATGAGCAGTTCTTC.

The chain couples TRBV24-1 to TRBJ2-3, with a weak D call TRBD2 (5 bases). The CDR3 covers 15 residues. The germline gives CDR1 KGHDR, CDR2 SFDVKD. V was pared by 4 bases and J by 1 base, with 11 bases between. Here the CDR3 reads CATSDPGRGTDTQYF. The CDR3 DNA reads TGTGCCACCAGTGACCCCGGGCGGGGCACAGATACGCAGTATTTT.

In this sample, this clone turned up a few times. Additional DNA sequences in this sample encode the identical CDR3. The DNA for the CDR3 is TGCGCCAGCAGCTTGGGACAGGATGGCTACACCTTC. As protein: CASSLGQDGYTF. The rearrangement uses TRBV5-1 and TRBJ1-2; maybe TRBD1 (6 bases). V was cut by 0 bases and J by 6 bases, with 6 bases left in between. The V gene's germline CDR1 is SGHRS and CDR2 YFSETQ. The CDR3 is made up of 12 amino acids.

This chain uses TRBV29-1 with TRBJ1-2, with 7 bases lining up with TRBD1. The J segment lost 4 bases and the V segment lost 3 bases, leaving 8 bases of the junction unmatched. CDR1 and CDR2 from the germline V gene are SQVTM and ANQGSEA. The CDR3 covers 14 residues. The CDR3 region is CSVDEGAGGYGYTF. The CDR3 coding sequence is TGCAGCGTTGATGAGGGGGCGGGTGGCTATGGCTACACCTTC. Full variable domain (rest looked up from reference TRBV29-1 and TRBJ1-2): SAVISQKPSRDICQRGTSLTIQCQVDSQVTMMFWYRQQPGQSLTLIATANQGSEATYESGFVIDKFPISRPNLTFSTLTVSNMSPEDSSIYLCSVDEGAGGYGYTFGSGTRLTVV.